Listed below are T cell receptor beta chains from one sample, sequenced in a study of cytomegalovirus exposure and HLA in healthy donors. Sequenced by immunoSEQ multiplex PCR; TCRdb stores in-frame clones only, minus some. The top ten clones hold roughly 2.2% of a sample with 100,000 to 150,000 clones, about four fifths of them seen once. The sequencing input was PBMCs. The receptors stem from a middle-aged woman in good health and CMV-seronegative. Each CDR3 is given with its conserved first and last residue. D genes are given only for firm matches. Some rows mark clone size as missing; the rest say once, few, many or name a class of expanded clone.

clone_size: few
d_call: TRBD2
j_call: TRBJ2-2
v_call: TRBV19
cdr3_nt: TGTGCCAGTAGTAGCCCCCCCAACATCGGACTAGCGGGAGCCGGGGAGCTGTTTTTT
cdr3_aa: CASSSPPNIGLAGAGELFF

clone_size: -
d_call: TRBD1
j_call: TRBJ2-6
v_call: TRBV5-1
cdr3_nt: TGCGCCAGCAATTTCGGGACAGGGGGCACTGGGGCCAACGTCCTGACTTTC
cdr3_aa: CASNFGTGGTGANVLTF

clone_size: once
d_call: -
j_call: TRBJ1-4
v_call: TRBV5-1
cdr3_nt: TGCGCCAGCAGCTTGACGCAGAGCACAGCTAATGAAAAACTGTTTTTT
cdr3_aa: CASSLTQSTANEKLFF

clone_size: few
d_call: TRBD1
j_call: TRBJ2-6
v_call: TRBV7-9
cdr3_nt: TGTGCCAGCAGCCTCCGATCTGACAGGGCCGGGGCCAACGTCCTGACTTTC
cdr3_aa: CASSLRSDRAGANVLTF

clone_size: -
d_call: -
j_call: TRBJ2-7
v_call: TRBV6-5
cdr3_nt: TGTGCCAGCAGCCAACGGACTATCTCCTACGAGCAGTACTTC
cdr3_aa: CASSQRTISYEQYF

clone_size: -
d_call: -
j_call: TRBJ1-5
v_call: TRBV19
cdr3_nt: TGTGCCAGTAGTATTGGAGGCGTAGAGCAGCCCCAGCATTTT
cdr3_aa: CASSIGGVEQPQHF

clone_size: few
d_call: -
j_call: TRBJ1-4
v_call: TRBV5-1
cdr3_nt: TGCGCCAGCAGCTTGGTGGTCCGGGAAAAACTGTTTTTT
cdr3_aa: CASSLVVREKLFF

clone_size: -
d_call: -
j_call: TRBJ2-7
v_call: TRBV9
cdr3_nt: TGTGCCAGCAGCGCCCAGGGGGGCGCCTACGAGCAGTACTTC
cdr3_aa: CASSAQGGAYEQYF

clone_size: -
d_call: TRBD1
j_call: TRBJ1-2
v_call: TRBV6-1
cdr3_nt: TGTGCCACCGGACAGGGGGCGGGCTATGGCTACACCTTC
cdr3_aa: CATGQGAGYGYTF

clone_size: few
d_call: -
j_call: TRBJ1-5
v_call: TRBV29-1
cdr3_nt: TGCAGTCCTCGGGGGGTTGATAGCAATCAGCCCCAGCATTTT
cdr3_aa: CSPRGVDSNQPQHF

clone_size: -
d_call: -
j_call: TRBJ2-7
v_call: TRBV27
cdr3_nt: TGTGCCAGCAGTTTATCGTCAGATTACGAGCAGTACTTC
cdr3_aa: CASSLSSDYEQYF

clone_size: -
d_call: TRBD1
j_call: TRBJ1-2
v_call: TRBV5-1
cdr3_nt: TGCGCCAGCAGCTCCGGACAGGTTTCCTATGGCTACACCTTC
cdr3_aa: CASSSGQVSYGYTF

clone_size: -
d_call: -
j_call: TRBJ2-6
v_call: TRBV6-1
cdr3_nt: TGTGCCAGCAGTGAACAGCGTCCTGGGGCCAACGTCCTGACTTTC
cdr3_aa: CASSEQRPGANVLTF

clone_size: -
d_call: -
j_call: TRBJ2-2
v_call: TRBV9
cdr3_nt: TGTGCCAGCAGGTTAGAGGAGGGCGCGAACACCGGGGAGCTGTTTTTT
cdr3_aa: CASRLEEGANTGELFF

clone_size: -
d_call: TRBD2
j_call: TRBJ2-7
v_call: TRBV6-5
cdr3_nt: TGTGCCAGCAGTTACTCTCCCGGGGGGAGGTACGAGCAGTACTTC
cdr3_aa: CASSYSPGGRYEQYF

clone_size: -
d_call: TRBD2
j_call: TRBJ2-7
v_call: TRBV6-5
cdr3_nt: TGTGCCAGCAGAAGACTAGCTCCGAACCTCTACGAGCAGTACTTC
cdr3_aa: CASRRLAPNLYEQYF

clone_size: -
d_call: TRBD2
j_call: TRBJ2-7
v_call: TRBV5-3
cdr3_nt: TGTGCCAGATTGGGACTAGCGGCCCCCTACGAGCAGTACTTC
cdr3_aa: CARLGLAAPYEQYF

clone_size: few
d_call: -
j_call: TRBJ1-4
v_call: TRBV5-1
cdr3_nt: TGCGCCAGCAGTCCGTTTGGTTCAGGCTATGAAAAACTGTTTTTT
cdr3_aa: CASSPFGSGYEKLFF

clone_size: -
d_call: TRBD1
j_call: TRBJ2-5
v_call: TRBV19
cdr3_nt: TGTGCCAGTAGTACTGGGACAGGGGAAGAGACCCAGTACTTC
cdr3_aa: CASSTGTGEETQYF

clone_size: -
d_call: -
j_call: TRBJ1-3
v_call: TRBV7-2
cdr3_nt: TGTGCCAGCAGCTCGGGGGGTCGGGGTTCTAGCCCTGGAAACACCATATATTTT
cdr3_aa: CASSSGGRGSSPGNTIYF

clone_size: few
d_call: TRBD2
j_call: TRBJ2-5
v_call: TRBV6-1
cdr3_nt: TGTGCCAGCAGTGGACTAGCGGGGGGGGAGACCCAGTACTTC
cdr3_aa: CASSGLAGGETQYF

clone_size: -
d_call: -
j_call: TRBJ2-5
v_call: TRBV9
cdr3_nt: TGTGCCAGCAGCCGGGGGGCGCTTAACCAAGAGACCCAGTACTTC
cdr3_aa: CASSRGALNQETQYF

clone_size: once
d_call: TRBD1
j_call: TRBJ1-6
v_call: TRBV12-5
cdr3_nt: TGTGCTAGTGGTTTGGTACAGGGGTCAAATTCACCCCTCCACTTT
cdr3_aa: CASGLVQGSNSPLHF

clone_size: few
d_call: TRBD1
j_call: TRBJ1-1
v_call: TRBV10-3
cdr3_nt: TGTGCCATCAGTGAGTCGACAGGGGGCACTGAAGCTTTCTTT
cdr3_aa: CAISESTGGTEAFF

clone_size: -
d_call: -
j_call: TRBJ1-5
v_call: TRBV28
cdr3_nt: TGTGCCAGCAGTCCAGCGCAGGGAACTAGCAATCAGCCCCAGCATTTT
cdr3_aa: CASSPAQGTSNQPQHF

clone_size: once
d_call: TRBD2
j_call: TRBJ2-7
v_call: TRBV7-2
cdr3_nt: TGTGCCAGCAGCTTATGGGGGGGACTAGCGGGAGAGCAGTACTTC
cdr3_aa: CASSLWGGLAGEQYF

clone_size: -
d_call: TRBD1
j_call: TRBJ1-2
v_call: TRBV5-4
cdr3_nt: TGTGCCAGCAGCTTGATGTTGGGGACAGGGGTCGAATACACCTTC
cdr3_aa: CASSLMLGTGVEYTF

clone_size: few
d_call: TRBD1
j_call: TRBJ2-7
v_call: TRBV19
cdr3_nt: TGTGCCAGTAGTATGACAGGGACGCACGAGCAGTACTTC
cdr3_aa: CASSMTGTHEQYF

clone_size: -
d_call: TRBD2
j_call: TRBJ2-7
v_call: TRBV7-2
cdr3_nt: TGTGCCAGCAGCCGTCTAGCGGGAGCCTACGAGCAGTACTTC
cdr3_aa: CASSRLAGAYEQYF

clone_size: -
d_call: TRBD1
j_call: TRBJ1-5
v_call: TRBV19
cdr3_nt: TGTGCCAGTAGTATTAGTAGGGGGCGGGTTGATCAGCCCCAGCATTTT
cdr3_aa: CASSISRGRVDQPQHF

clone_size: -
d_call: TRBD1
j_call: TRBJ2-1
v_call: TRBV29-1
cdr3_nt: TGCAGCGTAACAGGGGGTCCAAATGAGCAGTTCTTC
cdr3_aa: CSVTGGPNEQFF

clone_size: few
d_call: TRBD1
j_call: TRBJ1-1
v_call: TRBV6-1
cdr3_nt: TGTGCCAGCAGGCAACAGGGGGCGAACACTGAAGCTTTCTTT
cdr3_aa: CASRQQGANTEAFF

clone_size: -
d_call: -
j_call: TRBJ2-3
v_call: TRBV7-3
cdr3_nt: TGTGCCAGCAGCTCTAAGATGACAGTTGACTCCACAGATACGCAGTATTTT
cdr3_aa: CASSSKMTVDSTDTQYF

clone_size: -
d_call: -
j_call: TRBJ1-2
v_call: TRBV11-1
cdr3_nt: TGTGCCAGCGGAAACCGGGACATCGATGGCTACACCTTC
cdr3_aa: CASGNRDIDGYTF

clone_size: -
d_call: -
j_call: TRBJ1-2
v_call: TRBV28
cdr3_nt: TGTGCCAGCAGTCCGACGAGAGGACTTTTTAGTGGCTACACCTTC
cdr3_aa: CASSPTRGLFSGYTF

clone_size: -
d_call: TRBD2
j_call: TRBJ2-3
v_call: TRBV4-2
cdr3_nt: TGTGCCAGCAGCCTCCGACTAGCGGGGGGCCTTCCTAGCACAGATACGCAGTATTTT
cdr3_aa: CASSLRLAGGLPSTDTQYF

clone_size: -
d_call: -
j_call: TRBJ1-6
v_call: TRBV30
cdr3_nt: TGTGCCTTTTCCCCGACCCGCCGGGGTTCACCCCTCCACTTT
cdr3_aa: CAFSPTRRGSPLHF

clone_size: -
d_call: TRBD2
j_call: TRBJ2-7
v_call: TRBV19
cdr3_nt: TGTGCCAGTAAGCTAGCGGGAGAGTGGGGCGAGCAGTACTTC
cdr3_aa: CASKLAGEWGEQYF

clone_size: -
d_call: TRBD2
j_call: TRBJ2-4
v_call: TRBV7-8
cdr3_nt: TGTGCCAGCAGCTCCCGACTAGCGGGAGGGGTAAACATTCAGTACTTC
cdr3_aa: CASSSRLAGGVNIQYF

clone_size: -
d_call: -
j_call: TRBJ1-1
v_call: TRBV7-9
cdr3_nt: TGTGCCAGCAGCCCTTCCGTAGTGGGGCTAACGATGAACACTGAAGCTTTCTTT
cdr3_aa: CASSPSVVGLTMNTEAFF

clone_size: -
d_call: -
j_call: TRBJ1-3
v_call: TRBV6-5
cdr3_nt: TGTGCCAGCAGCCGGGGGTCTGGAAACACCATATATTTT
cdr3_aa: CASSRGSGNTIYF

clone_size: -
d_call: -
j_call: TRBJ1-1
v_call: TRBV11-2
cdr3_nt: TGTGCCAGCAGCTTTACAAACAGGGACACTGAAGCTTTCTTT
cdr3_aa: CASSFTNRDTEAFF

clone_size: -
d_call: -
j_call: TRBJ2-7
v_call: TRBV5-5
cdr3_nt: TGTGCCAGCAGCTCGAGGAGTGGCTACGAGCAGTACTTC
cdr3_aa: CASSSRSGYEQYF

clone_size: once
d_call: TRBD1
j_call: TRBJ2-3
v_call: TRBV7-2
cdr3_nt: TGTGCCAGCAGCTTATCGGACAGGGTAGCAGATACGCAGTATTTT
cdr3_aa: CASSLSDRVADTQYF

clone_size: -
d_call: -
j_call: TRBJ1-3
v_call: TRBV18
cdr3_nt: TGTGCCAGCTCACTCCAGGCCTCTGGAAACACCATATATTTT
cdr3_aa: CASSLQASGNTIYF

clone_size: -
d_call: -
j_call: TRBJ1-1
v_call: TRBV18
cdr3_nt: TGTGCCAGCTCACCACGAGAGGCAGGGAACTCCCCTGAAGCTTTCTTT
cdr3_aa: CASSPREAGNSPEAFF

clone_size: -
d_call: -
j_call: TRBJ1-1
v_call: TRBV20-1
cdr3_nt: TGCAGTGCTAGTCAGAACACTGAAGCTTTCTTT
cdr3_aa: CSASQNTEAFF

clone_size: -
d_call: TRBD1
j_call: TRBJ1-5
v_call: TRBV18
cdr3_nt: TGTGCCAGCTCTAGGCTGGAACAGGGGCAGCCCCAGCATTTT
cdr3_aa: CASSRLEQGQPQHF

clone_size: few
d_call: -
j_call: TRBJ1-2
v_call: TRBV2
cdr3_nt: TGTGCCAGCAGTGTCGGGGTTGGCTACACCTTC
cdr3_aa: CASSVGVGYTF

clone_size: -
d_call: -
j_call: TRBJ2-7
v_call: TRBV29-1
cdr3_nt: TGCAGCGTTGAAGGGACCCGCGGGGCAACGGCGCAGTACTTC
cdr3_aa: CSVEGTRGATAQYF

clone_size: -
d_call: -
j_call: TRBJ1-1
v_call: TRBV5-4
cdr3_nt: TGTGCCAGCAGCAAGGCCGTGGTCACTAAGGACACTGAAGCTTTCTTT
cdr3_aa: CASSKAVVTKDTEAFF

clone_size: -
d_call: TRBD2
j_call: TRBJ2-1
v_call: TRBV15
cdr3_nt: TGTGCCACCAGCGGGACGGGGGGGAACTACAATGAGCAGTTCTTC
cdr3_aa: CATSGTGGNYNEQFF

clone_size: -
d_call: -
j_call: TRBJ1-1
v_call: TRBV18
cdr3_nt: TGTGCCAGCTCACCCCTACAGGGCAGCACTGAAGCTTTCTTT
cdr3_aa: CASSPLQGSTEAFF

clone_size: -
d_call: TRBD2
j_call: TRBJ2-7
v_call: TRBV9
cdr3_nt: TGTGCCAGCATCTTAGCGGGAGCCTCCTACGAGCAGTACTTC
cdr3_aa: CASILAGASYEQYF

clone_size: -
d_call: TRBD1
j_call: TRBJ1-1
v_call: TRBV4-3
cdr3_nt: TGCGCCAGCAGCCAAGTTTGGACAGGGGTAGGCACTGAAGCTTTCTTT
cdr3_aa: CASSQVWTGVGTEAFF

clone_size: -
d_call: TRBD2
j_call: TRBJ2-1
v_call: TRBV11-2
cdr3_nt: TGTGCCAGCAGCTTAGTCGCCATGACTAGCGGGGGCGAGCAGTTCTTC
cdr3_aa: CASSLVAMTSGGEQFF

clone_size: -
d_call: -
j_call: TRBJ2-2
v_call: TRBV7-9
cdr3_nt: TGTGCCAGCACCCCCACAGGGCCGATTGTGGCCGGGGAGCTGTTTTTT
cdr3_aa: CASTPTGPIVAGELFF

clone_size: -
d_call: -
j_call: TRBJ2-1
v_call: TRBV13
cdr3_nt: TGTGCCAGCAGCTCTGCGGAGCTCGACAATGAGCAGTTCTTC
cdr3_aa: CASSSAELDNEQFF

clone_size: -
d_call: TRBD1
j_call: TRBJ2-1
v_call: TRBV19
cdr3_nt: TGTGCCACCAGTACAGTTCCAGGGGGCTCTTACAATGAGCAGTTCTTC
cdr3_aa: CATSTVPGGSYNEQFF

clone_size: -
d_call: -
j_call: TRBJ1-1
v_call: TRBV6-5
cdr3_nt: TGTGCCAGCAGTTCCCTGAGTATGGGCTCCGGTACTGAAGCTTTCTTT
cdr3_aa: CASSSLSMGSGTEAFF